The 13 T cell receptor beta chains below come from one sample, sequenced in a study of chemoradiotherapy in HPV16-positive cancers. The repertoire was sequenced with immunoSEQ multiplex PCR; TCRdb's copy has only in-frame clones and lacks some. The sample holds more than 20,000 clones, about 86% seen once. The source was blood, collected from a patient who underwent chemoradiotherapy. The receptors stem from a human donor with HPV-associated anogenital cancer.

CDR3: CASTRQGDTIYF. The CDR3 DNA follows: TGTGCCAGCACCCGACAGGGAGACACCATATATTTT. The chain joins TRBV6-5 to TRBJ1-3; 7 bases fit TRBD1. In germline, CDR1 is MNHEY, CDR2 SVGAGI. The CDR3 has 12 amino acids. The J segment lost 8 bases and the V segment lost 7 bases, leaving 5 bases of the junction unmatched.

The chain has TRBV30 and TRBJ1-4; D uncertain. There are 13 residues in the CDR3. V dropped 0 bases and J dropped 6 bases, with 8 bases sitting between them. Germline V lookup: CDR1 GTSNPN, CDR2 SVGIG (reference sequence). The CDR3 bases are TGTGCCTGGAGTGTACTCAGTGATGAAAAACTGTTTTTT. Translating it yields CAWSVLSDEKLFF.

The rearrangement links TRBV5-1 to TRBJ2-3; 8 bases line up with TRBD1. The CDR3 has 16 amino acids. Trimming took 0 bases from V and 1 from J; bases not matched to a gene: 4. CDR1 and CDR2 (germline): SGHRS, YFSETQ. Here the CDR3 DNA reads TGCGCCAGCAGCTTGGGTGGGGGACAGGGCACAGATACGCAGTATTTT. It yields the protein CASSLGGGQGTDTQYF.

V is TRBV5-4 and J is TRBJ1-2; the D gene is possibly TRBD1 (6 bases). Deletions cut 3 bases from V and 8 bases from J, with 23 bases between. The CDR3 spans 16 residues. Germline V lookup: CDR1 SGHNT, CDR2 YYREEE (reference sequence). CDR3 sequence: CASSSGAAGALGGYTF. CDR3 sequence (DNA): TGTGCCAGCAGCTCAGGGGCGGCTGGGGCTCTGGGCGGCTACACCTTC.

The CDR3 sequence: CASSYRAQQPQHF. CDR3 nucleotides: TGTGCCAGCAGTTACAGGGCTCAGCAGCCCCAGCATTTT. The genes are TRBV6-5 and TRBJ1-5; D is uncertain. The CDR3 extends over 13 amino acids. Germline CDR1 and CDR2: MNHEY and SVGAGI. V lost 2 bases to trimming and J lost 7 bases, with 9 bases between them.

The chain carries TRBV30 and TRBJ1-1, with 9 bases identical to TRBD1. V gave up 5 bases and J gave up 4 bases; unmatched junction bases: 2. Germline V gene data show CDR1 as GTSNPN and CDR2 as SVGIG (reference sequence). The CDR3 sequence is 12 residues long. The CDR3 protein is CAWDRGGTEAFF. CDR3 bases: TGTGCCTGGGACAGGGGGGGCACTGAAGCTTTCTTT.

This clone came up a few times. The CDR3 here is CASSLEAGKETQYF. Written as DNA, the CDR3 is TGTGCCAGCAGCTTGGAGGCGGGAAAAGAGACCCAGTACTTC. This chain joins TRBV5-6 and TRBJ2-5; D may be TRBD2 (6 bases). Deletions cut 0 bases from V and 3 bases from J, with 9 bases between. Germline-derived CDR1 and CDR2 are SGHDT and YYEEEE. This CDR3 comprises 14 residues.

The genes are TRBV6-6 and TRBJ2-2, with 8 bases that match TRBD2. V dropped 8 bases and J dropped 0; count of bases not matched to a gene: 8. Germline CDR1 is MNHNY and CDR2 is SVGAGI (reference sequence). The CDR3 loop spans 16 amino acids. The DNA of the CDR3 is TGTGCCAGCTCCCGGACTAGCCCGTCGAACACCGGGGAGCTGTTTTTT. It specifies CASSRTSPSNTGELFF.

The CDR3 sequence is CASSSGTAFSGANVLTF. The DNA for the CDR3 is TGCGCCAGCAGCTCCGGGACAGCCTTCTCTGGGGCCAACGTCCTGACTTTC. The chain links TRBV5-1 to TRBJ2-6, with 7 bases lining up with TRBD1. The CDR3 is 17 residues long. Germline V gives CDR1 SGHRS, CDR2 YFSETQ. Trimming at V came to 3 bases and at J to 0 bases, leaving 6 bases not matched to a gene. Supplemented by reference TRBV5-1 and TRBJ2-6, the full variable domain reads KAGVTQTPRYLIKTRGQQVTLSCSPISGHRSVSWYQQTPGQGLQFLFEYFSETQRNKGNFPGRFSGRQFSNSRSEMNVSTLELGDSALYLCASSSGTAFSGANVLTFGAGSRLTVL.

This chain uses TRBV6-5 with TRBJ1-5, with D uncertain. This CDR3 region has 12 residues. Trimming removed 6 bases at V and 1 base at J, with 4 bases between. Germline V lookup: CDR1 MNHEY, CDR2 SVGAGI. This CDR3 is CASRTSNQPQHF. DNA of the CDR3: TGTGCCAGCAGGACCAGCAATCAGCCCCAGCATTTT.

For the CDR3, the DNA is TGTGCCAGCAGACAACAGGGCTTCTCTGGAAACACCATATATTTT. Protein product: CASRQQGFSGNTIYF. This chain uses TRBV6-5 with TRBJ1-3, with D perhaps matching TRBD1 (6 bases). CDR3 size: 15 residues. Trimming left V 6 bases short and J 0 bases short, with 12 bases between. The germline V gene has CDR1 MNHEY and CDR2 SVGAGI.

V gene TRBV11-2 combines with J gene TRBJ2-3; 11 bases fit TRBD2. Trimming took 6 bases from V and 3 from J; bases not matched to a gene: 5. CDR3 length equals 15 residues. Germline-derived CDR1 and CDR2 are SGHAT and FQNNGV. CDR3 bases: TGTGCCAGCAGTCGTAGCGGGGGGGAGACAGATACGCAGTATTTT. The encoded protein is CASSRSGGETDTQYF.

The chain links TRBV12-5 to TRBJ1-2; D might be TRBD1 (5 bases). The CDR3 consists of 12 residues. Germline V gene data show CDR1 as LGHNT and CDR2 as FRNRAP. With 2 bases removed from V and 7 bases from J, the gap between germline ends came to 8 bases. The CDR3 is CASGLSGGGYTF. DNA for the CDR3: TGTGCTAGTGGTTTGTCTGGGGGTGGCTACACCTTC.